Below, one T cell receptor (beta chain) is given with its context. Antigen specificity is unknown. Using immunoSEQ multiplex PCR, the repertoire was profiled, and TCRdb retains in-frame clones only, with some absent. The table has roughly 2,000,000 clones, roughly 95% seen once. The data derive from a study of shared clonotypes between healthy human individuals. For the study at large: Researchers assigned three CD4 naive, three CD4 memory, two CD8 naive and one CD8 memory plate to each donor.

The CDR3 loop spans 14 amino acids. Study-level results: Among the subsets, naive ones generally showed larger estimated richness than memory ones.

Terminally differentiated effector memory CD45RA+ cells were excluded by CCR7 positive selection of CD45RO-negative cells. The sequence came from a man between 18 and 35 years old in good health. Some clones in this sample may be carry-over from other donors' samples. This chain uses TRBV21-1 with TRBJ2-5; the table's D call TRBD2 went unverified against the DNA. TRBV21-1 is marked as a pseudogene. Sequenced sample: naive CD8+ T cells from PBMCs. The CDR3 sequence is CASSTLAGGETQYF. CDR3 in DNA: TGTGCCAGCAGCACACTAGCGGGAGGGGAGACCCAGTACTTC.